This T cell receptor (beta chain) stems from a study of blood T cell repertoires in COVID-19. How the authors handled the data: Using reference gene primer amplification, nucleated cell counts were estimated. Here immunoSEQ multiplex PCR was the method, and the copy in TCRdb shows in-frame clones only, minus some. D and trimming were read from the DNA, whereas the V and J calls and clone size are those reported in that table. Among tens of thousands of clones listed, 70% to 80% were seen once. This CDR3 region has 14 residues. Losses at the gene ends were 5 bases for V and 1 base for J; bases not matched to a gene: 4. Looked up from germline, CDR1 is SGHAT and CDR2 is FQNNGV.

Sequenced: peripheral blood. The TCR comes from a woman aged 55 to 70 with acute or convalescent COVID-19. The rearrangement joins TRBV11-2 to TRBJ2-5; TRBD1 agrees at 7 bases. The DNA of the CDR3 is TGTGCCAGCAGCGCTCGACAGGGCCAAGAGACCCAGTACTTC. Its translation: CASSARQGQETQYF.